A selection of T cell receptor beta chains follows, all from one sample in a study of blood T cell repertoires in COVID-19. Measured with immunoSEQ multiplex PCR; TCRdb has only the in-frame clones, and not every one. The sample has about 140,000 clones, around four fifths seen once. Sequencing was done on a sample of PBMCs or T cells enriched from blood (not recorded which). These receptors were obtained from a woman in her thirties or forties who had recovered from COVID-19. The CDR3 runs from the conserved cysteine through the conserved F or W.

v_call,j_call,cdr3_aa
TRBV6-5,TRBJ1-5,CASSYGQNQPQHF
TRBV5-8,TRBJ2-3,CASSPGTSGGTDTQYF
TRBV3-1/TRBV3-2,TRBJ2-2,CASSQAFSGRHTGELFF
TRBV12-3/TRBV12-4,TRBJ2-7,CASSSVYEQYF
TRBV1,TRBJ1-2,CTSSQAVAAEEAAGYGYTF
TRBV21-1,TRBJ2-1,CASSNPPLLAGSYNEQFF
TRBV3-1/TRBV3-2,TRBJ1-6,CASSQDPGQGFSNSPLHF
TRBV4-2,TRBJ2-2,CASSQDLLAGVSTGELFF
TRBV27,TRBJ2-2,CASRPGKPRDTGELFF
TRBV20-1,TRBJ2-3,CSASGAPGYTDTQYF
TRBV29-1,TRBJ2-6,CSVLSGANVLTF
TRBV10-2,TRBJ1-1,CASSDSGGTAFF
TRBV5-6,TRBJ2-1,CASSYTPSSYNEQFF
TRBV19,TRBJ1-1,CASSLGTGEAFF
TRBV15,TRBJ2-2,CATSRDRGGELFF
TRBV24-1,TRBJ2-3,CATSPGAGSFLTDTQYF
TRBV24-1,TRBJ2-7,CATSESSGGGYEQYF
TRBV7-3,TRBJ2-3,CASSLINTDTQYF
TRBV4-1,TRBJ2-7,CASSRAGGSYEQYF
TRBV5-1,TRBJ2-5,CASSQIRLAGVQETQYF
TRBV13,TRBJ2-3,CASSTVGRAPTDTQYF
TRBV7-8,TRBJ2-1,CASQGLAGGPSGQFF
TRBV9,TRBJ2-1,CASSVSGGGNNEQFF
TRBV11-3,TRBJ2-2,CASSIQSPNTGELFF
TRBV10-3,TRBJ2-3,CAISERSETGTQYF
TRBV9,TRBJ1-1,CASSVGDRATEAFF
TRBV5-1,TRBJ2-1,CASSLGQAVGEQFF
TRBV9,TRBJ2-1,CASSLNAGGINEQFF
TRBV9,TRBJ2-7,CASSVEPSGKYEQYF
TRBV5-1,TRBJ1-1,CASSFGTGATNTEAFF
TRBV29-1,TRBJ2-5,CSGGQGGETQYF
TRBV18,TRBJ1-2,CASSPPERDYGYTF
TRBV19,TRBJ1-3,CASSSTYRGASSGNTIYF
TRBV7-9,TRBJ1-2,CASSLVYGQGARGYTF
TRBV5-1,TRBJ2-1,CASSFFTGGRANEQFF
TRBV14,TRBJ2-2,CASSQDRGTGELFF
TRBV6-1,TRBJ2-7,CASSERGSYEQYF
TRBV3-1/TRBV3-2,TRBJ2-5,CASSLGQGAQETQYF
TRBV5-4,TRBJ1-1,CASSLDDLWGPEAFF
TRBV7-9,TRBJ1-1,CASSRIQGNTEAFF
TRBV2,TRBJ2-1,CASSVAGGHNEQFF
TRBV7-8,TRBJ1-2,CASSPRRGQPDGYTF
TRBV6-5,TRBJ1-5,CASREAPNSNQPQHF
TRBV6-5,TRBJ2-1,CASSRTLGGEQFF
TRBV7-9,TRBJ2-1,CASSSLVVTSGSSYNEQFF
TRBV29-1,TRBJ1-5,CSVRGQGDQPQHF
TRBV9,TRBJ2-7,CASSDSGTSREQYF
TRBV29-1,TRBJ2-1,CSVEDGGNEQFF
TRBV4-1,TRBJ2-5,CASSQDGQREETQYF
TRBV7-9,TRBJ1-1,CASSPGQSYAEAFF
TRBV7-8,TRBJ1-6,CASSKQGRDNSPLHF